Following are 23 T cell receptor beta chains from one sample sequenced in a study of blood T cell repertoires in COVID-19. Profiled with immunoSEQ multiplex PCR; TCRdb holds only in-frame clones, not every one. Among about 190,000 clones listed, about 85% were seen once. Source material: peripheral blood. These receptors were obtained from a woman between 25 and 40 years old with active or convalescent COVID-19.

V usage is TRBV10-3 and J usage is TRBJ2-1; 9 bases are a match to TRBD2. In germline, CDR1 is ENHRY, CDR2 SYGVKD. The CDR3 loop spans 16 amino acids. V lost 3 bases, J lost 10 bases, and 13 bases stayed unmatched. CDR3 sequence (DNA): TGTGCCATCAGTGATAATGTGGCTAGCGGGGATAGGGAGCAGTTCTTC. Encoded protein: CAISDNVASGDREQFF.

This chain links TRBV28 with TRBJ2-7; TRBD2 might be the D (5 bases). The CDR3 covers 13 residues. CDR1 MDHEN and CDR2 SYDVKM come from the germline V gene. Trimming removed 7 bases from V and 4 bases from J, with 14 bases in between. The CDR3 region is CASTIAPSYEQYF. DNA of the CDR3: TGTGCCAGCACGATAGCGCCCAGTTACGAGCAGTACTTC.

The genes are TRBV7-6 and TRBJ2-3; TRBD1 agrees at 8 bases. Germline V gene data show CDR1 as SGHVS and CDR2 as FNYEAQ. This CDR3 has 14 residues. V was clipped by 1 base and J by 6 bases; unmatched bases: 3. The CDR3 region has the DNA TGTGCCAGCAGCTTAGGGACAGGGACGGATACGCAGTATTTT. It yields the protein CASSLGTGTDTQYF.

The chain has TRBV15 and TRBJ1-2; 7 bases map to TRBD1. The trim removed 4 bases at V and 2 bases at J, leaving 4 bases unmatched. CDR3 length: 14 amino acids. Germline lookup yields CDR1 LNHNV and CDR2 YYDKDF (reference sequence). The DNA of the CDR3 is TGTGCCACCAGCATGAGGGGACAGAACTATGGCTACACCTTC. It codes for CATSMRGQNYGYTF.

The chain uses TRBV6-6 and TRBJ2-5; tentative D call: TRBD1 (6 bases). V was pared by 5 bases and J by 0 bases, with 13 bases between. The CDR3 consists of 15 residues. Germline V gene sequence: CDR1 MNHNY, CDR2 SVGAGI (reference sequence). The chain's CDR3 is CASSQARGYQETQYF. CDR3 nucleotide sequence: TGTGCCAGCAGTCAAGCTAGGGGGTACCAAGAGACCCAGTACTTC.

The J gene is TRBJ1-3, the V gene TRBV6-5; D perhaps matches TRBD1 (6 bases). This CDR3 spans 16 amino acids. Trimming removed 2 bases from V and 0 bases from J, with 11 bases in between. Germline V CDR1 and CDR2: MNHEY, SVGAGI. The DNA of the CDR3 is TGTGCCAGCAGTTACGCGGACAGCTTCTCTGGAAACACCATATATTTT. It is translated as CASSYADSFSGNTIYF.

This clone was seen a single time. The rearrangement links TRBV24-1 to TRBJ2-1; 9 nucleotides align to TRBD2. Germline values: CDR1 KGHDR, CDR2 SFDVKD. The CDR3 consists of 16 residues. V was clipped by 5 bases and J by 8 bases; unmatched bases: 12. The CDR3 sequence: CATSGPGVAGVYEQFF. The CDR3 DNA sequence: TGTGCCACCAGTGGCCCGGGGGTAGCGGGAGTCTATGAGCAGTTCTTC.

In its sample, this clone was seen a few times. The genes are TRBV10-3 and TRBJ1-3; possibly TRBD1 for D (5 bases). V lost 11 bases, J lost 0 bases, and 14 bases lay in between. The CDR3 consists of 14 residues. Germline V CDR1 and CDR2: ENHRY, SYGVKD. The CDR3 DNA is TGTGCCTCGGACCCAGGGCTCTCTGGAAACACCATATATTTT. Amino acid sequence: CASDPGLSGNTIYF.

The V and J genes are TRBV9 and TRBJ2-4; 8 nucleotides match TRBD1. Germline V gives CDR1 SGDLS, CDR2 YYNGEE. This CDR3 region has 14 residues. The V segment lost 0 bases and the J segment 8 bases; nucleotides outside the gene matches: 4. CDR3 residues: CASSVGQGTDIQYF. The CDR3 nucleotides read TGTGCCAGCAGCGTAGGACAGGGGACCGACATTCAGTACTTC.

The rearrangement joins TRBV20-1 to TRBJ1-3; D call uncertain. V gave up 3 bases and J gave up 0 bases, with 9 bases separating them. The CDR3 extends over 14 amino acids. Germline CDR1 DFQATT, CDR2 SNEGSKA (reference sequence). The CDR3 nucleotides read TGCAGTGCTAGTATCAGTGACTCTGGAAACACCATATATTTT. Protein product: CSASISDSGNTIYF.

This chain links TRBV19 with TRBJ2-3; 9 positions match TRBD2. V gave up 3 bases and J gave up 6 bases; unmatched junction bases: 13. Per the germline V gene, CDR1 is LNHDA and CDR2 is SQIVND (reference sequence). The CDR3 is 17 amino acids. This CDR3 is CASSMGLDRLAGDTQYF. CDR3 sequence (DNA): TGTGCCAGTAGTATGGGACTTGACAGGCTAGCGGGGGATACGCAGTATTTT.

This clone was counted between two and nine times. V gene TRBV2 combines with J gene TRBJ1-1; 8 bases match TRBD1. The J segment lost 3 bases and the V segment lost 6 bases, leaving 15 bases of the junction unmatched. The germline V gene encodes CDR1 SNHLY and CDR2 FYNNEI. This CDR3 contains 17 residues. CDR3: CASSPLRTGRVDTEAFF. For the CDR3, the DNA is TGTGCCAGCAGCCCACTCCGGACAGGGAGGGTGGACACTGAAGCTTTCTTT.

The genes are TRBV11-2 and TRBJ1-3; D is ambiguous. The CDR3 runs 15 residues. Germline lookup yields CDR1 SGHAT and CDR2 FQNNGV. Trimming removed 2 bases from V and 2 bases from J, with 10 bases in between. CDR3 loop: CASSLTSVPGNTIYF. In DNA form, the CDR3 reads TGTGCCAGCAGCTTAACCTCAGTGCCTGGAAACACCATATATTTT.

The chain uses TRBV28 and TRBJ1-5; TRBD1 matches at 10 bases. The ends lost 5 bases at V and 3 bases at J; junction bases unmatched: 10. CDR1 and CDR2 (germline): MDHEN, SYDVKM. The CDR3 sequence is 17 residues long. Written as DNA, the CDR3 is TGTGCCAGCAGTCCCACCGGGACAGGGGCCCACAATCAGCCCCAGCATTTT. Translation: CASSPTGTGAHNQPQHF.

The gene calls are TRBV19 and TRBJ2-3; 7 bases match TRBD2. The germline CDR1 and CDR2 sequences are LNHDA and SQIVND (reference sequence). V gave up 6 bases and J gave up 5 bases; unmatched junction bases: 14. The CDR3 has 16 amino acids. CDR3 amino acids: CASRQASGAGGDTQYF. CDR3 in DNA: TGTGCCAGTAGACAGGCCAGCGGGGCCGGGGGAGATACGCAGTATTTT.

This chain joins TRBV4-1 and TRBJ2-1; a possible D gene is TRBD2 (5 bases). The CDR3 length is 17 residues. Germline values: CDR1 MGHRA, CDR2 YSYEKL. The ends were cut back, 1 base at V and 0 bases at J, with 13 bases in the middle. The CDR3, as DNA: TGCGCCAGCAGCCAAGGTAGCGCCCAAAGCTCCTACAATGAGCAGTTCTTC. Translation: CASSQGSAQSSYNEQFF.

This rearrangement joins TRBV30 to TRBJ1-5; the D is unclear. The CDR3 runs 13 residues. Trimming shortened V by 0 bases and J by 4 bases, and 7 bases separated the two germline ends. Germline loops: CDR1 GTSNPN, CDR2 SVGIG (reference sequence). The CDR3 DNA sequence: TGTGCCTGGAGTGTACAAGAAAATCAGCCCCAGCATTTT. It encodes CAWSVQENQPQHF.

The CDR3 loop reads CASSLALGGGPSEKLFF. As DNA, the CDR3 is TGTGCCAGCAGCTTAGCCTTGGGAGGGGGACCGAGTGAAAAACTGTTTTTT. The V and J genes are TRBV11-2 and TRBJ1-4, with D perhaps matching TRBD1 (6 bases). Germline V lookup: CDR1 SGHAT, CDR2 FQNNGV. Trimming shortened V by 1 base and J by 7 bases, and 19 bases separated the two germline ends. This CDR3 is built from 17 residues.

The chain carries TRBV6-2 or TRBV6-3 and TRBJ2-1; 15 nucleotides agree with TRBD2. The CDR3 covers 18 residues. The trim removed 6 bases at V and 8 bases at J, leaving 14 bases unmatched. Germline CDR1 is MNHEY and CDR2 is SVGEGT. The CDR3 bases are TGTGCCAGCAGCCCCGCTTTTTGGACTAGCGGGAGGGCCCATGAGCAGTTCTTC. Translation gives CASSPAFWTSGRAHEQFF.

The table lists this clone with a count of one. The genes are TRBV28 and TRBJ1-2, with TRBD1 as a possible D gene (5 bases). CDR3 length equals 11 residues. Deletions cut 10 bases from V and 7 bases from J, with 13 bases between. Germline loops: CDR1 MDHEN, CDR2 SYDVKM. CDR3 DNA: TGTGCCACCTTCAGGGTCGGTGGCTACACCTTC. This codes for CATFRVGGYTF.

The chain recombines TRBV19 with TRBJ1-1; 10 nucleotides align to TRBD1. V shed 3 bases, J shed 0 bases, and the junction held 10 bases outside the gene matches. The germline CDR1 and CDR2 sequences are LNHDA and SQIVND (reference sequence). The CDR3 length is 18 residues. CDR3 protein: CASSIIGTGVKMNTEAFF. The CDR3 bases are TGTGCCAGTAGTATTATAGGGACAGGGGTTAAAATGAACACTGAAGCTTTCTTT. The whole variable domain, remainder taken from reference TRBV19 and TRBJ1-1, is DGGITQSPKYLFRKEGQNVTLSCEQNLNHDAMYWYRQDPGQGLRLIYYSQIVNDFQKGDIAEGYSVSREKKESFPLTVTSAQKNPTAFYLCASSIIGTGVKMNTEAFFGQGTRLTVV.

CDR3 DNA sequence: TGTGCCAGCTTCGGACAGCTTAACTATGGCTACACCTTC. Its translation is CASFGQLNYGYTF. This rearrangement joins TRBV12-3 or TRBV12-4 to TRBJ1-2; a weak D match, TRBD1 (6 bases). Trimming removed 8 bases from V and 1 base from J, with 11 bases in between. This CDR3 has 13 residues.

This chain joins TRBV30 and TRBJ1-2; 8 nucleotides align to TRBD1. The CDR3 loop spans 13 amino acids. V shed 3 bases, J shed 3 bases, and the junction held 3 bases outside the gene matches. Germline-derived CDR1 and CDR2 are GTSNPN and SVGIG (reference sequence). DNA for the CDR3: TGTGCCTGGAGCGACAGGGGATACTATGGCTACACCTTC. It yields the protein CAWSDRGYYGYTF.